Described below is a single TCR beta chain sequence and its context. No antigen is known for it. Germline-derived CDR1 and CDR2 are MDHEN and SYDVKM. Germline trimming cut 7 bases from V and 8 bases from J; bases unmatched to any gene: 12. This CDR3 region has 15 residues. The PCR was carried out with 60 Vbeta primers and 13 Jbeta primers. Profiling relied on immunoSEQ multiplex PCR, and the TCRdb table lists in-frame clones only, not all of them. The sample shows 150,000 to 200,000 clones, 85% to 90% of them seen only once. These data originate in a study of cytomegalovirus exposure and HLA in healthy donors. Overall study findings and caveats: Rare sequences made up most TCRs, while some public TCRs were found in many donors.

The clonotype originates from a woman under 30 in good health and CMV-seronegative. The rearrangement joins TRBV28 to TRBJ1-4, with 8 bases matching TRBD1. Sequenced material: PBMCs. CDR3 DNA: TGTGCCAGCACCTCGGGGGCACAGGGGGGGGAAAAACTGTTTTTT. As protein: CASTSGAQGGEKLFF.